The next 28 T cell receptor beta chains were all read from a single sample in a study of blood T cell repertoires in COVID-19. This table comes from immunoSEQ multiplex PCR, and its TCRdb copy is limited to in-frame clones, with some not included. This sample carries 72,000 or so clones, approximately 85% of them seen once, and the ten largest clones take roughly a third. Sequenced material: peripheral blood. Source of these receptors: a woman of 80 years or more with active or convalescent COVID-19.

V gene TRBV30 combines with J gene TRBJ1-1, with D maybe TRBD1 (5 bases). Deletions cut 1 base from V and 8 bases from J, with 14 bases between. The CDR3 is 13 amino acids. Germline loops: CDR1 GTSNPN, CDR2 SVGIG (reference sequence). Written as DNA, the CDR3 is TGTGCCTGGAGTGAGGGGCTGGCGGCAGAAGCTTTCTTT. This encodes CAWSEGLAAEAFF.

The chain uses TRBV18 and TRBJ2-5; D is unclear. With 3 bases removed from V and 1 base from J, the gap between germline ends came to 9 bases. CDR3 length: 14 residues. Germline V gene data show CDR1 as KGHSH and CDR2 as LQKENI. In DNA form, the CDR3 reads TGTGCCAGCTCACCGGCAGGCCTCCAAGAGACCCAGTACTTC. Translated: CASSPAGLQETQYF.

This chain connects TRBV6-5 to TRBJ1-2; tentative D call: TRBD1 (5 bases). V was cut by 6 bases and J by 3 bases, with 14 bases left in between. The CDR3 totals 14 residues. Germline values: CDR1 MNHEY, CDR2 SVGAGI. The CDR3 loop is CASRRTGGDYGYTF. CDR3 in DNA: TGTGCCAGCAGGAGGACGGGAGGGGACTATGGCTACACCTTC.

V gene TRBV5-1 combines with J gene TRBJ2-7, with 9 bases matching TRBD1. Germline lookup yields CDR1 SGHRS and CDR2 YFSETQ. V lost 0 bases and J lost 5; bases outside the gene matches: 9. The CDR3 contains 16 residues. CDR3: CASSLGPGTGNHEQYF. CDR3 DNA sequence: TGCGCCAGCAGCTTGGGCCCCGGGACAGGGAACCACGAGCAGTACTTC.

CDR3 region: CASRLAEPDSYNEQFF. DNA of the CDR3: TGTGCCAGCAGGTTGGCGGAGCCCGACTCCTACAATGAGCAGTTCTTC. The chain carries TRBV3-1 (or the pseudogene TRBV3-2) and TRBJ2-1; D unclear. Between the trimmed V and J ends, which lost 6 bases and 0 bases, there was a span of 15 bases. This CDR3 has 16 amino acids. Looked up from germline, CDR1 is LGHDT and CDR2 is YNNKEL (reference sequence).

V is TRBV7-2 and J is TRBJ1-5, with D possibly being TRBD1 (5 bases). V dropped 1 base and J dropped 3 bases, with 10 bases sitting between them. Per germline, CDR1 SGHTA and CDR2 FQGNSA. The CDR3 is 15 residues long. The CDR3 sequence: CASSLGRQINQPQHF. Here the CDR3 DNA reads TGTGCCAGCAGCTTAGGCAGACAGATCAATCAGCCCCAGCATTTT. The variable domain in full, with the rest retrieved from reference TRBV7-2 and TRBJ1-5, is GAGVSQSPSNKVTEKGKDVELRCDPISGHTALYWYRQSLGQGLEFLIYFQGNSAPDKSGLPSDRFSAERTGGSVSTLTIQRTQQEDSAVYLCASSLGRQINQPQHFGDGTRLSIL.

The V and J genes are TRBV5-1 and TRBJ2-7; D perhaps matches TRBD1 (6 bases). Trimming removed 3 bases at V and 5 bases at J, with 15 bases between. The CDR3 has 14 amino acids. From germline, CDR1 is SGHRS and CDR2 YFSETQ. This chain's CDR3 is CASSSYRVVDEQYF. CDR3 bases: TGCGCCAGCAGCTCATACAGGGTAGTAGACGAGCAGTACTTC.

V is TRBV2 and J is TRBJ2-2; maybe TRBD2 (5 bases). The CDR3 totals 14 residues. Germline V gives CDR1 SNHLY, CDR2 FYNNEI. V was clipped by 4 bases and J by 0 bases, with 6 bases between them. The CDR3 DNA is TGTGCCAGCAGTGGACTATCGAACACCGGGGAGCTGTTTTTT. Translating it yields CASSGLSNTGELFF.

The CDR3 nucleotides read TGTGCCAGCAGCACCCAGACTAGCGGGGGAACAGATACGCAGTATTTT. This translates into CASSTQTSGGTDTQYF. The genes are TRBV4-2 and TRBJ2-3; TRBD2 aligns across 12 bases. The junction had 6 bases not matched to a gene; V was cut back by 5 bases and J by 3 bases. CDR3 length: 16 amino acids. Germline V lookup: CDR1 LGHNA, CDR2 YNFKEQ.

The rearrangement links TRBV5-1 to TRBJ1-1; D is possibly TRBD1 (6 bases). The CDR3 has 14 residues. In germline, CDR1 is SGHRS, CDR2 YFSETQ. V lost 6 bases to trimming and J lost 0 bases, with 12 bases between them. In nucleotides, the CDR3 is TGCGCCAGCATCGGGGGGCGGATGAACACTGAAGCTTTCTTT. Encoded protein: CASIGGRMNTEAFF.

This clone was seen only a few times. CDR3 in amino acids: CASSKQGYGYTF. The DNA for the CDR3 is TGTGCCAGCAGTAAACAGGGGTATGGCTACACCTTC. The V and J genes are TRBV28 and TRBJ1-2; the match to TRBD1 covers 7 bases. From germline, CDR1 is MDHEN and CDR2 SYDVKM. The CDR3 consists of 12 residues. The junction had 2 bases not matched to a gene; V was cut back by 5 bases and J by 5 bases.

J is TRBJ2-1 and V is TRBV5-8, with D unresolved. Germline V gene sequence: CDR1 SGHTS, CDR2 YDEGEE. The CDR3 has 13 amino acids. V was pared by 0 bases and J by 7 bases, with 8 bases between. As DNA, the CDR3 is TGTGCCAGCAGCTTGGGGGTGAGGAATGAGCAGTTCTTC. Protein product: CASSLGVRNEQFF.

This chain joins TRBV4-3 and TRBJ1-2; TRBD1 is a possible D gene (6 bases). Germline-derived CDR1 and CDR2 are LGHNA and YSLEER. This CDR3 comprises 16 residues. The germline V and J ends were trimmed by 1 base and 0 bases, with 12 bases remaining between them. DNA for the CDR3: TGCGCCAGCAGCCAAGCTGGGACAAATGCTAACTATGGCTACACCTTC. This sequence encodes CASSQAGTNANYGYTF.

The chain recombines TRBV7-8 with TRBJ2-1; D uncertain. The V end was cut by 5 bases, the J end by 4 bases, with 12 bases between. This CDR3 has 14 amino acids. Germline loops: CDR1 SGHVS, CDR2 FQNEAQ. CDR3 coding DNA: TGTGCCAGCAGCCTAAGTACACCTTACAATGAGCAGTTCTTC. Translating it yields CASSLSTPYNEQFF.

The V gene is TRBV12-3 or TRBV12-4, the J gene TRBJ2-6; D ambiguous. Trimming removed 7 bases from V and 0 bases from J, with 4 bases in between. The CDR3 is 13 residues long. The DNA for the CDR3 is TGTGCCAGCATTAGCTCTGGGGCCAACGTCCTGACTTTC. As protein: CASISSGANVLTF.

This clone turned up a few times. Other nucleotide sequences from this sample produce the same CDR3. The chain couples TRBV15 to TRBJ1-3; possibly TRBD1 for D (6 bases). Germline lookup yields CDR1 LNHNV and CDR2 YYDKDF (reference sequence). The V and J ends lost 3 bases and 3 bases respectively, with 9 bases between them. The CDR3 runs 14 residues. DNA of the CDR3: TGTGCCACCAGCAGGGGCAGGGGTGGAAACACCATATATTTT. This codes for CATSRGRGGNTIYF.

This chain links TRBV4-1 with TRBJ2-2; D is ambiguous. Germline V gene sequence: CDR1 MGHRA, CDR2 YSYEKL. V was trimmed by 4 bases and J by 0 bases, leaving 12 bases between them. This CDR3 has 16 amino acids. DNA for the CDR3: TGCGCCAGCAGCCTTCGAACCCCGGCGAACACCGGGGAGCTGTTTTTT. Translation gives CASSLRTPANTGELFF.

CDR3 sequence: CASAWTAFGTEAFF. The CDR3 region has the DNA TGTGCCAGCGCCTGGACAGCCTTTGGCACTGAAGCTTTCTTT. This chain links TRBV7-2 with TRBJ1-1, with D possibly matching TRBD1 (6 bases). Trimming stripped 8 bases from V and 4 bases from J, with 17 bases between. CDR3 length: 14 residues. CDR1 and CDR2 (germline): SGHTA, FQGNSA.

The CDR3 loop is CSVDLTGRGYTF. CDR3 bases: TGCAGCGTCGACCTCACAGGGCGTGGCTACACCTTC. This chain connects TRBV29-1 to TRBJ1-2; possibly TRBD1 for D (6 bases). V gave up 6 bases and J gave up 7 bases, with 15 bases separating them. CDR3 size: 12 residues. Germline CDR1 reads SQVTM; CDR2 reads ANQGSEA.

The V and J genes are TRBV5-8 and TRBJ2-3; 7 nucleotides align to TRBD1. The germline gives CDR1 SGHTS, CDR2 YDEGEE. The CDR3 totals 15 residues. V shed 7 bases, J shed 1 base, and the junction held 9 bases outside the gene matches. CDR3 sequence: CASAGGPKGTDTQYF. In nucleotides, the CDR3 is TGTGCCAGCGCAGGGGGTCCTAAAGGCACAGATACGCAGTATTTT.

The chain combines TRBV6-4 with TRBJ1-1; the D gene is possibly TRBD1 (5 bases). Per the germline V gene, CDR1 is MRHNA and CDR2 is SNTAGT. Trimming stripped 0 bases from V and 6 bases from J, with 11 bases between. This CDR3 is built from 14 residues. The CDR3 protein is CASSDSQDSSEAFF. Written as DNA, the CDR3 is TGTGCCAGCAGTGACTCCCAAGACAGTTCTGAAGCTTTCTTT.

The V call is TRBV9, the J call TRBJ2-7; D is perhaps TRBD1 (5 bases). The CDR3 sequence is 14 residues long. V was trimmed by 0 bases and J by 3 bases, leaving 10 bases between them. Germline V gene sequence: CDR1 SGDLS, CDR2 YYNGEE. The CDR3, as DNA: TGTGCCAGCAGCGTAGCTGGGGCGAACTACGAGCAGTACTTC. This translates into CASSVAGANYEQYF.

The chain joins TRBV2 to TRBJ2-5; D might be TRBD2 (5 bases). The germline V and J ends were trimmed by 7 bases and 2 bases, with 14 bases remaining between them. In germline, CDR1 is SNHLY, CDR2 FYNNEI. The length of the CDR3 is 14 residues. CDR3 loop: CASTRGRGQETQYF. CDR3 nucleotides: TGTGCCAGCACCAGAGGGAGAGGGCAAGAGACCCAGTACTTC.

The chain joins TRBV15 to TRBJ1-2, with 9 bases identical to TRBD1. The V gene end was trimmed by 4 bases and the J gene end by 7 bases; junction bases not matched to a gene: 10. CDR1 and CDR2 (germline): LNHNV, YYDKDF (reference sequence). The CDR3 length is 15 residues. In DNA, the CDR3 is TGTGCCACCAGCAAAGAACAGGGGGCTATCGTTGGCTACACCTTC. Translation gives CATSKEQGAIVGYTF.

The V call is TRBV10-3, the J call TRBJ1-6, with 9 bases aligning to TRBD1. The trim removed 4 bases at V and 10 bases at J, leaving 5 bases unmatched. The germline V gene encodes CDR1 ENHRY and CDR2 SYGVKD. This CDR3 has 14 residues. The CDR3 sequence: CAISGTGERSPLHF. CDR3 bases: TGTGCCATCAGTGGGACAGGGGAACGGTCACCCCTCCACTTT.

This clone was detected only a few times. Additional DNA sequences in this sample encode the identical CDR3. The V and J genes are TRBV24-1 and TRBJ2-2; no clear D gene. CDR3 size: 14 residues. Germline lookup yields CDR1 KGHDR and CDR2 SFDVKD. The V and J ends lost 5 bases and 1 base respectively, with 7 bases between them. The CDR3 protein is CATSVGQNTGELFF. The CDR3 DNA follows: TGTGCCACCAGTGTTGGGCAGAACACCGGGGAGCTGTTTTTT.

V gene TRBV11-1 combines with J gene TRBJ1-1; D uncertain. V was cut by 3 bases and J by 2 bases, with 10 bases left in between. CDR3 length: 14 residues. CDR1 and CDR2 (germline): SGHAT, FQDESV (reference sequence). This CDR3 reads CASSLVAANTEAFF. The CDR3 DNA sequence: TGTGCCAGCAGCTTGGTAGCCGCCAACACTGAAGCTTTCTTT. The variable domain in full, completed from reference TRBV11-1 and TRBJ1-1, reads EAEVAQSPRYKITEKSQAVAFWCDPISGHATLYWYRQILGQGPELLVQFQDESVVDDSQLPKDRFSAERLKGVDSTLKIQPAELGDSAMYLCASSLVAANTEAFFGQGTRLTVV.

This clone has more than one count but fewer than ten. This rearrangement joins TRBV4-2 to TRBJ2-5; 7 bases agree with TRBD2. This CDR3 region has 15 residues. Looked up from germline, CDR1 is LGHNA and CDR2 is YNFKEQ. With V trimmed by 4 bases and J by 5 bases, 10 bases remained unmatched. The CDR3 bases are TGTGCCAGCAGCCGGGAACTAGCGCCGACGGAGACCCAGTACTTC. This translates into CASSRELAPTETQYF.